This TCR beta chain emerged from a study of blood T cells in healthy people across ages. A sample-barcoded 5' primer and a J-beta primer mix were used in a second PCR of roughly 7 to 12 cycles. MiXCR was run by TCRdb on the 5' RACE reads, yielding one entry per CDR3 protein. The sample yields roughly 1.4 million distinct CDR3 sequences, approximately 60% seen once. The germline V gene has CDR1 MGHRA and CDR2 YSYEKL. This CDR3 is built from 15 residues. V was pared by 3 bases and J by 1 base, with 11 bases between. The specimen sequenced was blood. The chain has TRBV4-1 and TRBJ2-3, with D unresolved. This sequence was found in a man younger than 35 in good health. The CDR3 DNA is TGCGCCAGCAGCCATGGGCGGTATGGCACAGATACGCAGTATTTT. As protein: CASSHGRYGTDTQYF.